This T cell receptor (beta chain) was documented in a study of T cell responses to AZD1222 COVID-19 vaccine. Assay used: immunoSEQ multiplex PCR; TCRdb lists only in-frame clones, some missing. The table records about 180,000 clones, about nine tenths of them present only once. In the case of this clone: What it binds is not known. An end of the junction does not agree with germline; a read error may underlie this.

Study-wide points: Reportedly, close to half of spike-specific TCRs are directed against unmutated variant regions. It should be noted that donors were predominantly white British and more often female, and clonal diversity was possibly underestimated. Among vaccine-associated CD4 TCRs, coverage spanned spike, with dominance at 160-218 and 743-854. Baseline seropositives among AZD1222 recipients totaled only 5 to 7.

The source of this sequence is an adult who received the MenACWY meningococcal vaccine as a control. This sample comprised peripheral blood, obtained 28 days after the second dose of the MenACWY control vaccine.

CDR3 residues: CASKINRDTSF. CDR3 DNA sequence: TGTGCCAGCAAAATAAACCGGGACACTTCCTTC. V usage is TRBV6-5 and J usage is TRBJ1-2, with D possibly being TRBD1 (6 bases). CDR1 MNHEY and CDR2 SVGAGI come from the germline V gene. The CDR3 is made up of 11 amino acids.